This T cell receptor beta chain emerged from a study of shared clonotypes between healthy human individuals. The CDR3 is 15 residues long. Trimming took off 0 bases at V and 0 bases at J, with 9 bases between the two ends. CDR1 is SGHRS, CDR2 YFSETQ, per germline. The method was immunoSEQ multiplex PCR; TCRdb's version includes in-frame clones alone and lacks a portion of them. The sample yields 550,000 to 750,000 clones, 92% seen once. Naive CD8 cells, CD45RO-negative and positively selected for CCR7, excluded terminally differentiated effector memory CD45RA+ cells. This clonotype was obtained from a man aged 25 to 45 in good health. Material for sequencing was naive CD8+ T cells sorted from blood. The rearrangement joins TRBV5-1 to TRBJ1-1; D unclear. The CDR3 loop is CASSLVPGVNTEAFF. The CDR3 coding sequence is TGCGCCAGCAGCTTGGTTCCAGGTGTGAACACTGAAGCTTTCTTT.